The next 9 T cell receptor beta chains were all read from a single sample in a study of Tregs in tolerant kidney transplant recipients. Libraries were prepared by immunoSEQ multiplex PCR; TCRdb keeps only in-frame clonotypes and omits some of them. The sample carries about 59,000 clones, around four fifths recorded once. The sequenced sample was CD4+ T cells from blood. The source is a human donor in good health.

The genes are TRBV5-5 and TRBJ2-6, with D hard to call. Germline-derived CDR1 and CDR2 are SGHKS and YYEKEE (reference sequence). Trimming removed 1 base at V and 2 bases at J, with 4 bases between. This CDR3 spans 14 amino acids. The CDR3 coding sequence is TGTGCCAGCAGCTTGATGACTGGGGCCAACGTCCTGACTTTC. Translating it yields CASSLMTGANVLTF. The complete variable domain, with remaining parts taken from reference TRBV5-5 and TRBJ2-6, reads DAGVTQSPTHLIKTRGQQVTLRCSPISGHKSVSWYQQVLGQGPQFIFQYYEKEERGRGNFPDRFSARQFPNYSSELNVNALLLGDSALYLCASSLMTGANVLTFGAGSRLTVL.

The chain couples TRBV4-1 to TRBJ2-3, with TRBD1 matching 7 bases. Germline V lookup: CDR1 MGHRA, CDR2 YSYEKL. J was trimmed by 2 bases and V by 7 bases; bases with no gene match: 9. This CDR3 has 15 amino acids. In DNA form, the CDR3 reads TGCGCCAGCAAGGGGGCCGGGCCCTTCACAGATACGCAGTATTTT. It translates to CASKGAGPFTDTQYF.

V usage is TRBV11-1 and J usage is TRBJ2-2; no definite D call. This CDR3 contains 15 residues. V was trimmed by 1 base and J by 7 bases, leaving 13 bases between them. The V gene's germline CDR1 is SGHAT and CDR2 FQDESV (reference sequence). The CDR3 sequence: CASSLESALSGELFF. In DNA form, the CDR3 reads TGTGCCAGCAGCTTAGAGTCGGCGTTGAGCGGGGAGCTGTTTTTT.

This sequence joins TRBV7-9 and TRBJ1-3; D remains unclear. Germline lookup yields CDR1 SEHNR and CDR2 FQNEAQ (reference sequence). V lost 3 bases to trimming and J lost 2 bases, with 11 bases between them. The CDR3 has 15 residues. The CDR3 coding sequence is TGTGCCAGCAGCTTTGTAACAGAGCCTGGAAACACCATATATTTT. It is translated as CASSFVTEPGNTIYF.

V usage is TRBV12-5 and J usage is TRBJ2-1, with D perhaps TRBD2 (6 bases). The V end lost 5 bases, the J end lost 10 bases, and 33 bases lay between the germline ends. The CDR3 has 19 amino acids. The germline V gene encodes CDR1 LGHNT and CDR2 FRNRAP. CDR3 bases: TGTGCTAGTGGTCCACACCATACCCGAGGACTATCCCATTGGTGGGAGCAGTTCTTC. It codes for CASGPHHTRGLSHWWEQFF.

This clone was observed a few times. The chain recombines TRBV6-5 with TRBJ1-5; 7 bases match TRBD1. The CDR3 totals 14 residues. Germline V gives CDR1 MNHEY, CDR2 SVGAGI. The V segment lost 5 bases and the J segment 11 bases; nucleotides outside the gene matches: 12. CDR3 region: CASSRGQYVDTQHF. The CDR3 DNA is TGTGCCAGCAGTCGGGGACAGTACGTAGATACCCAGCATTTT.

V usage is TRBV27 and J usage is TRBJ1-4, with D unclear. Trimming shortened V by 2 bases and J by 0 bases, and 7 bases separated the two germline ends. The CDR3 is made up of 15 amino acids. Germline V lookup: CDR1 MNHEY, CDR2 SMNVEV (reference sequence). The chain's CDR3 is CASSLAGATNEKLFF. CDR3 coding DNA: TGTGCCAGCAGTTTAGCCGGGGCAACTAATGAAAAACTGTTTTTT.

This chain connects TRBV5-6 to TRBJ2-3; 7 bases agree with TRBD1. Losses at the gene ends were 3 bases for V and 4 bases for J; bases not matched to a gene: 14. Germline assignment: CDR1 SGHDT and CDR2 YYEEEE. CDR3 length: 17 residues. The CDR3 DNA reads TGTGCCAGCAGCTCCCTCGGTACGACAGGGCCGGCAGATACGCAGTATTTT. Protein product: CASSSLGTTGPADTQYF. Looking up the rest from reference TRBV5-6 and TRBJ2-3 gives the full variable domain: DAGVTQSPTHLIKTRGQQVTLRCSPKSGHDTVSWYQQALGQGPQFIFQYYEEEERQRGNFPDRFSGHQFPNYSSELNVNALLLGDSALYLCASSSLGTTGPADTQYFGPGTRLTVL.

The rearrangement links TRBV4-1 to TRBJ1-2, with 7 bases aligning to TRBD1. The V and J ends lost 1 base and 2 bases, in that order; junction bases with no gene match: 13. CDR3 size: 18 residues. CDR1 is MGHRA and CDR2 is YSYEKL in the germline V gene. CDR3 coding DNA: TGCGCCAGCAGCCAAGTTCGGAGGTCTCAGGGGGTCAACTATGGCTACACCTTC. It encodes CASSQVRRSQGVNYGYTF.